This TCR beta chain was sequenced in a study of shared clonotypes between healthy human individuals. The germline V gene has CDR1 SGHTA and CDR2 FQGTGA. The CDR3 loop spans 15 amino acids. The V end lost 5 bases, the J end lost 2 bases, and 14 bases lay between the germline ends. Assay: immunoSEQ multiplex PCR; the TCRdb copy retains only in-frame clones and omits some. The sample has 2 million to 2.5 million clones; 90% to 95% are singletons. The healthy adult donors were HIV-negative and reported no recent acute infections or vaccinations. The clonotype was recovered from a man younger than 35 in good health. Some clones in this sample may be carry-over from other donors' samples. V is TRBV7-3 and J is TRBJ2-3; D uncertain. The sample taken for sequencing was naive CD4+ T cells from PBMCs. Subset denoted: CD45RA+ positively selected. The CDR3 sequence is CASSPAPTTTDTQYF. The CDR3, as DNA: TGTGCCAGCAGCCCGGCCCCAACAACCACAGATACGCAGTATTTT.